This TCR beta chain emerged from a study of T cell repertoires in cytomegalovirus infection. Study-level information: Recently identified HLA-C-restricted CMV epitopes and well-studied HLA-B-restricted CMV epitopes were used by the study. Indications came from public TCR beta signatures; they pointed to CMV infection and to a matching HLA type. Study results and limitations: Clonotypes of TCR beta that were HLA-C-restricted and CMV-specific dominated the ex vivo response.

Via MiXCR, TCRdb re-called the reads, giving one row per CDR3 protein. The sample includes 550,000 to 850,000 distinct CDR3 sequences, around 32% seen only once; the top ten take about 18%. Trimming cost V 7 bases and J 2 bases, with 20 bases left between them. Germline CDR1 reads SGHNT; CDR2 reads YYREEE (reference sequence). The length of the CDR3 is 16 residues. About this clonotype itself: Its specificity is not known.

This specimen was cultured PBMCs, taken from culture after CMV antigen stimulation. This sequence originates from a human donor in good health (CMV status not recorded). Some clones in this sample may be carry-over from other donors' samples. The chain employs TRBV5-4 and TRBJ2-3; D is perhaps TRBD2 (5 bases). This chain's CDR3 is CASSTKEDGDTDTQYF. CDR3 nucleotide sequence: TGTGCCAGCTCAACAAAGGAGGACGGGGACACAGATACGCAGTATTTT. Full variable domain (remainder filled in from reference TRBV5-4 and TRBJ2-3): ETGVTQSPTHLIKTRGQQVTLRCSSQSGHNTVSWYQQALGQGPQFIFQYYREEENGRGNFPPRFSGLQFPNYSSELNVNALELDDSALYLCASSTKEDGDTDTQYFGPGTRLTVL.